This T cell receptor (beta chain) was documented in a study of post-analysis software for immune sequencing data. Study information: Included courses were relapsing-remitting and secondary progressive multiple sclerosis; progressive-relapsing multiple sclerosis was also included.

Unique-molecular-identifier-tagged TCR beta cDNA libraries were used. Each CDR3 protein is one row after TCRdb ran MiXCR on the PCR reads. The sample lists almost 700,000 distinct CDR3 sequences, 55% to 60% occurring once. CDR3 length equals 14 residues. V shed 1 base, J shed 7 bases, and the junction held 0 bases outside the gene matches. Findings and caveats of the study: The authors found that F measure strongly co-clustered same-batch samples. Multiple sclerosis patients had significantly lower normalized Chao1 diversity than controls. In patients, TRBV5-6, TRBV5-1 and TRBV20-1 belonged to roughly five TRBV segments found more frequently than in controls.

As regards this clonotype: Its target is not known.

The chain carries TRBV12-3 or TRBV12-4 and TRBJ2-2; the match to TRBD2 covers 10 bases. The origin of this receptor is a girl aged 2-15 years with multiple sclerosis. Sequencing used blood. CDR3 DNA sequence: TGTGCCAGCAGTTTAGTAGCGGGAGGCGGGGAGCTGTTTTTT. Translated, it gives CASSLVAGGGELFF.